Given below is one T cell receptor beta chain in context. PCR primers comprised 60 Vbeta and 13 Jbeta primers. Assay: immunoSEQ multiplex PCR; the TCRdb copy retains only in-frame clones and omits some. Of roughly 100,000 clones listed, around 70% are singletons. This specimen belongs to a study of cytomegalovirus exposure and HLA in healthy donors. Germline V gene data show CDR1 as SGHNT and CDR2 as YYREEE (reference sequence). The CDR3 contains 14 residues. V dropped 4 bases and J dropped 8 bases, with 16 bases sitting between them. Specimen: PBMCs. The receptor was derived from a man aged 35 to 55 in good health and CMV-seropositive. The chain couples TRBV5-4 to TRBJ1-3; no reliable D call. The CDR3 nucleotides read TGTGCCAGCAGCCCATCGCCGGACTCAGACACCATATATTTT. Its translation: CASSPSPDSDTIYF.